Detailed here is one TCR beta chain. Generated by immunoSEQ multiplex PCR, the TCRdb table keeps only in-frame clones and is missing some. This sample carries about 75,000 clones, about 90% of them seen once, and the ten largest clones take 2% to 3%. The CDR3 is 15 residues long. Trimming removed 1 base at V and 1 base at J, with 9 bases between. The V gene's germline CDR1 is MGHRA and CDR2 YSYEKL. The data derive from a study of blood T cell repertoires in COVID-19. The sequenced sample was peripheral blood. The V and J genes are TRBV4-1 and TRBJ2-3; maybe TRBD2 (7 bases). The source is a human donor in a cohort sampled during active COVID-19. This CDR3 is CASSQVGGRTDTQYF. CDR3 in DNA: TGCGCCAGCAGCCAAGTGGGGGGGCGCACAGATACGCAGTATTTT.